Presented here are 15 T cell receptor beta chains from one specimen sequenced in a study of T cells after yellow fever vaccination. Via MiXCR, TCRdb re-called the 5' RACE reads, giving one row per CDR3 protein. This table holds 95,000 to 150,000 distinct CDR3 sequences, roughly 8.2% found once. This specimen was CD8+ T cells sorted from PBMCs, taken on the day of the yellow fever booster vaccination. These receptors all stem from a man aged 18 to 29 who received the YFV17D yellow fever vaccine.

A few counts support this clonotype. The CDR3 DNA is TGTGCCAGCAGTTACTCGCTCAGGGGTGAAGCTTTCTTT. This translates into CASSYSLRGEAFF. The chain employs TRBV6-5 and TRBJ1-1; D perhaps matches TRBD1 (6 bases). Trimming took off 0 bases at V and 7 bases at J, with 9 bases between the two ends. CDR3 length: 13 residues. Germline V gene data show CDR1 as MNHEY and CDR2 as SVGAGI.

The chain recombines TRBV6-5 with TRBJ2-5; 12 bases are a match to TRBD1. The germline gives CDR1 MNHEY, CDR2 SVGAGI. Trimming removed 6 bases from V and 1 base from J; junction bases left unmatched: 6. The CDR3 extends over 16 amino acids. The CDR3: CASSAGTGGFQETQYF. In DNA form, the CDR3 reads TGTGCCAGCAGCGCCGGGACAGGGGGCTTCCAAGAGACCCAGTACTTC.

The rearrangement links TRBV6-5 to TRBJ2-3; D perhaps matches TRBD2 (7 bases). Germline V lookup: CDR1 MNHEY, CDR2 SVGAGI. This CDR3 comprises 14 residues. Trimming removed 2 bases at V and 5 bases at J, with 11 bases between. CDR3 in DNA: TGTGCCAGCAGTTACGGGGGGGCAGTAGATACGCAGTATTTT. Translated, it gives CASSYGGAVDTQYF.

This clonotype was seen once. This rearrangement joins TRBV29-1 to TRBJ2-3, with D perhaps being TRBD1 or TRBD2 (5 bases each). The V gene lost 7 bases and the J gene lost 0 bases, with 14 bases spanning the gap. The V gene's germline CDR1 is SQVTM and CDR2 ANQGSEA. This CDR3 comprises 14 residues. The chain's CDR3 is CSALGGGSTDTQYF. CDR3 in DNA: TGCAGCGCGCTCGGTGGGGGTAGCACAGATACGCAGTATTTT.

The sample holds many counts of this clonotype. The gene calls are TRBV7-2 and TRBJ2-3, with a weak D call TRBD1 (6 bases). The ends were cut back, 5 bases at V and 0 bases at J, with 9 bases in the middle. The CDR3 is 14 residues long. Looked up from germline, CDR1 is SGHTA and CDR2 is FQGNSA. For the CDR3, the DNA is TGTGCCAGCAGCCCAGGACAGAGCACAGATACGCAGTATTTT. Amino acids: CASSPGQSTDTQYF.

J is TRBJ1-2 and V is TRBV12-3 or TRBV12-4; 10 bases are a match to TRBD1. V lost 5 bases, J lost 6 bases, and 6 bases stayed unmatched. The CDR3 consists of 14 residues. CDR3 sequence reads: CASSPMTGGHGYTF. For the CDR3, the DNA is TGTGCCAGCAGTCCGATGACAGGGGGCCATGGCTACACCTTC.

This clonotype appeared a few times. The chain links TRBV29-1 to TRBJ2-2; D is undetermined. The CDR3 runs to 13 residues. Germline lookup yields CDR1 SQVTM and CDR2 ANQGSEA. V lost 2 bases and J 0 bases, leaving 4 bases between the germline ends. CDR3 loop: CSVELANTGELFF. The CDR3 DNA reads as TGCAGCGTTGAACTAGCGAACACCGGGGAGCTGTTTTTT.

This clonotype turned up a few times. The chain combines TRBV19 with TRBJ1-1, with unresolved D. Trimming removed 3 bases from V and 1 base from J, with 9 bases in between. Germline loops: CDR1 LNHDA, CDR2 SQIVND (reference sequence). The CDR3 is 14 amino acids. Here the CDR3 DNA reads TGTGCCAGTAGTATGGCAGATACGAACACTGAAGCTTTCTTT. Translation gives CASSMADTNTEAFF. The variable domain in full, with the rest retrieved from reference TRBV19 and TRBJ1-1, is DGGITQSPKYLFRKEGQNVTLSCEQNLNHDAMYWYRQDPGQGLRLIYYSQIVNDFQKGDIAEGYSVSREKKESFPLTVTSAQKNPTAFYLCASSMADTNTEAFFGQGTRLTVV.

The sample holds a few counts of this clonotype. CDR3 residues: CASSEDEQFF. The CDR3 coding sequence is TGCGCCAGCAGTGAGGATGAGCAGTTCTTC. V usage is TRBV10-1 and J usage is TRBJ2-1; D gene ambiguous. CDR1 is WNHNN and CDR2 is SYGVQD in the germline V gene (reference sequence). The CDR3 sequence is 10 residues long. V lost 2 bases and J lost 8, with 1 base in between.

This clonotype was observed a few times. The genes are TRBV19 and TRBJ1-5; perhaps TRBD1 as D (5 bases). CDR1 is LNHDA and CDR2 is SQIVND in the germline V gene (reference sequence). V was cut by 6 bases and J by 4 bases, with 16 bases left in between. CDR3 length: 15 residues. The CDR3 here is CASSGGRKDNQPQHF. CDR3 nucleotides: TGTGCCAGTAGCGGGGGACGAAAGGATAATCAGCCCCAGCATTTT.

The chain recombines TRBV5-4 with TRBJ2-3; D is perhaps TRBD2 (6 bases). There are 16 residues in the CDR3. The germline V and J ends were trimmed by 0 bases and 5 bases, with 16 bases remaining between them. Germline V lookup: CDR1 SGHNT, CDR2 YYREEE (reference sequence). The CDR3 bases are TGTGCCAGCAGCTTGGTTGGAGGGCAGATGGGAGATACGCAGTATTTT. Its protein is CASSLVGGQMGDTQYF.

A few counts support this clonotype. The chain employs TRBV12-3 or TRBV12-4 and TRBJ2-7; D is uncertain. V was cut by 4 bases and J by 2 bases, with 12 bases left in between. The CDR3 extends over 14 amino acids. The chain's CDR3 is CASSSKRYTYEQYF. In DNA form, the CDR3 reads TGTGCCAGCAGTTCCAAACGGTACACCTACGAGCAGTACTTC.

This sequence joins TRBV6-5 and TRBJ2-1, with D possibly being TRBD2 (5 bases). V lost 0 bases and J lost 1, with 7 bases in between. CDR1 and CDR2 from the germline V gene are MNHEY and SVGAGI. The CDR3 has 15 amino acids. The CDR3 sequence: CASSYSAGSYNEQFF. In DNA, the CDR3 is TGTGCCAGCAGTTACTCGGCGGGTTCCTACAATGAGCAGTTCTTC.

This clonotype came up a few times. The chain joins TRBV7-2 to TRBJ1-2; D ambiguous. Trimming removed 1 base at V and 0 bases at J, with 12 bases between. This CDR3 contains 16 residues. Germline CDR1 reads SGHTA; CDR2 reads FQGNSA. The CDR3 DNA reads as TGTGCCAGCAGCTTAGGGGTCTGGTCAGCTAACTATGGCTACACCTTC. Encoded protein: CASSLGVWSANYGYTF.

The CDR3 DNA reads TGCGCCAGCAGCGCCGACAGGGGAGCAACCAAAAACATTCAGTACTTC. Protein: CASSADRGATKNIQYF. The chain recombines TRBV5-1 with TRBJ2-4, with 8 bases fitting TRBD1. Per the germline V gene, CDR1 is SGHRS and CDR2 is YFSETQ. The CDR3 is made up of 16 amino acids. The ends lost 4 bases at V and 2 bases at J; junction bases unmatched: 8.